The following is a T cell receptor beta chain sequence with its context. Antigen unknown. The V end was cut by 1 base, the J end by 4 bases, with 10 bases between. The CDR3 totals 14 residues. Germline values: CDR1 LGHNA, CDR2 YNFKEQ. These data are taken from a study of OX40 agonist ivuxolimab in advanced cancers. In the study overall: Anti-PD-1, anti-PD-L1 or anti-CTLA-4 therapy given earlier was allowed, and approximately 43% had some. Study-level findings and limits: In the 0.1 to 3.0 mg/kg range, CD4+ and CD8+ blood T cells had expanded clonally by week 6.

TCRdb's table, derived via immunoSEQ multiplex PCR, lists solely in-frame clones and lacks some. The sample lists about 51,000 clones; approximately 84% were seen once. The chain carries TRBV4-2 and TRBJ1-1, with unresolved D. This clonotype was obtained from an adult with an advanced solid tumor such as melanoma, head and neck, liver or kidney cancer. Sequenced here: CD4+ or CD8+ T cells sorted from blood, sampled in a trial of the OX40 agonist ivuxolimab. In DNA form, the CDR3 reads TGTGCCAGCAGCCAAGGGTCGGAAGCCACTGAAGCTTTCTTT. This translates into CASSQGSEATEAFF.